Following are 25 T cell receptor beta chains from one sample sequenced in a study of control samples from healthy donors and cancer patients. This table comes from immunoSEQ multiplex PCR, and its TCRdb copy is limited to in-frame clones, with some not included. Here the sample spans around 110,000 clones, over 90% being singletons. Sample: blood. The receptor set was obtained from a young man in good health.

The chain employs TRBV19 and TRBJ1-6, with D possibly being TRBD1 (5 bases). From germline, CDR1 is LNHDA and CDR2 SQIVND (reference sequence). The CDR3 runs 13 residues. Deletions cut 4 bases from V and 10 bases from J, with 11 bases between. CDR3 sequence (DNA): TGTGCCAGTAGTACCACGGGGGAATCACCCCTCCACTTT. Residues: CASSTTGESPLHF.

The chain has TRBV6-4 and TRBJ2-2, with D tentatively TRBD2 (6 bases). This CDR3 is built from 14 residues. CDR1 MRHNA and CDR2 SNTAGT come from the germline V gene. The V gene lost 2 bases and the J gene lost 8 bases, with 12 bases spanning the gap. The CDR3 coding sequence is TGTGCCAGCAGTGACAGCGAGGAGGGAGGGGAGCTGTTTTTT. Protein sequence: CASSDSEEGGELFF.

The V gene is TRBV28, the J gene TRBJ2-1; 7 bases match TRBD1. The CDR3 is made up of 16 amino acids. The V gene's germline CDR1 is MDHEN and CDR2 SYDVKM. Trimming at V came to 2 bases and at J to 7 bases, leaving 11 bases not matched to a gene. The chain's CDR3 is CASSLPPGQSGNEQFF. CDR3 nucleotide sequence: TGTGCCAGCAGTTTACCCCCGGGACAGTCAGGAAATGAGCAGTTCTTC.

The chain has TRBV10-3 and TRBJ2-1, with D perhaps given as TRBD1 or TRBD2 (6 bases each). Germline CDR1 is ENHRY and CDR2 is SYGVKD. V was cut by 7 bases and J by 4 bases, with 23 bases left in between. CDR3 size: 17 residues. The CDR3, as DNA: TGTGCCATCACCTCCCCCCAGGTAGGGGGGCAATACAATGAGCAGTTCTTC. As protein: CAITSPQVGGQYNEQFF.

The chain has TRBV21-1 and TRBJ1-5. TRBV21-1 is a listed pseudogene. CDR3 size: 18 residues. The CDR3 protein is CASSKASEGSEGNQPQHF. The CDR3, as DNA: TGTGCCAGCAGCAAAGCTAGTGAGGGATCAGAGGGCAATCAGCCCCAGCATTTT.

J is TRBJ1-2 and V is TRBV5-1, with 9 bases aligning to TRBD1. Germline loops: CDR1 SGHRS, CDR2 YFSETQ. The CDR3 loop spans 17 amino acids. J gave up 4 bases and V 0 bases, and 10 bases lay outside the gene matches. The DNA of the CDR3 is TGCGCCAGCAGCTTGGGAACAGGGGGCGAAAAAAGCTATGGCTACACCTTC. It encodes CASSLGTGGEKSYGYTF.

V and J are TRBV7-2 and TRBJ2-7, with 10 bases lining up with TRBD1. CDR3 length: 15 amino acids. V gave up 7 bases and J gave up 4 bases; unmatched junction bases: 10. Germline V gives CDR1 SGHTA, CDR2 FQGNSA. CDR3 loop: CASTDDPGQGYEQYF. In DNA form, the CDR3 reads TGTGCCAGCACCGATGATCCGGGACAGGGGTACGAGCAGTACTTC. The variable domain in full, with the rest retrieved from reference TRBV7-2 and TRBJ2-7, is GAGVSQSPSNKVTEKGKDVELRCDPISGHTALYWYRQSLGQGLEFLIYFQGNSAPDKSGLPSDRFSAERTGGSVSTLTIQRTQQEDSAVYLCASTDDPGQGYEQYFGPGTRLTVT.

Sample share makes this clone medium-sized. The rearrangement links TRBV29-1 to TRBJ2-2, with D perhaps matching TRBD1 or TRBD2 (6 bases each). CDR3 size: 14 residues. V was cut by 6 bases and J by 6 bases, with 17 bases left in between. Germline V gene sequence: CDR1 SQVTM, CDR2 ANQGSEA. The DNA for the CDR3 is TGCAGCGTACCGAAGGGGGGTGAGGCCGGGGAGCTGTTTTTT. It is translated as CSVPKGGEAGELFF.

The gene calls are TRBV7-2 and TRBJ2-3; TRBD2 matches at 8 bases. The CDR3 extends over 15 amino acids. The germline gives CDR1 SGHTA, CDR2 FQGNSA. V lost 6 bases, J lost 2 bases, and 7 bases stayed unmatched. CDR3 sequence (DNA): TGTGCCAGCAGTACTCGGGGGGGCCCCACAGATACGCAGTATTTT. Protein product: CASSTRGGPTDTQYF.

This chain links TRBV5-1 with TRBJ1-5; 7 bases align to TRBD1. Trimming at V came to 0 bases and at J to 5 bases, leaving 5 bases not matched to a gene. This CDR3 has 15 amino acids. The germline CDR1 and CDR2 sequences are SGHRS and YFSETQ. The CDR3 reads CASSLETGTDQPQHF. DNA of the CDR3: TGCGCCAGCAGCTTGGAGACAGGGACCGATCAGCCCCAGCATTTT.

The gene calls are TRBV18 and TRBJ2-3, with D tentatively TRBD2 (5 bases). CDR3 length: 16 amino acids. The V gene lost 4 bases and the J gene lost 3 bases, with 17 bases spanning the gap. Germline V gene data show CDR1 as KGHSH and CDR2 as LQKENI. The CDR3 coding sequence is TGTGCCAGCTCACGATCTCAATCGAGGGAGACAGATACGCAGTATTTT. Its protein product is CASSRSQSRETDTQYF.

Regarding this clone: The sample holds other DNA sequences that translate to the same CDR3. The V and J genes are TRBV4-1 and TRBJ1-1, with D hard to call. Germline lookup yields CDR1 MGHRA and CDR2 YSYEKL. V shed 0 bases and J shed 1 base, with 3 bases lying between them. The CDR3 is 13 residues long. The CDR3 DNA sequence: TGCGCCAGCAGCCAAGATCGGAACACTGAAGCTTTCTTT. Its translation: CASSQDRNTEAFF.

The chain links TRBV10-2 to TRBJ2-1; 10 bases are shared with TRBD2. Germline V CDR1 and CDR2: WSHSY, SAAADI. The V gene end was trimmed by 2 bases and the J gene end by 2 bases; junction bases not matched to a gene: 6. The length of the CDR3 is 17 residues. CDR3 amino acids: CASSEVTSGAAYNEQFF. CDR3 bases: TGCGCCAGCAGTGAGGTAACTAGCGGGGCGGCCTACAATGAGCAGTTCTTC.

V usage is TRBV29-1 and J usage is TRBJ2-2; TRBD2 is a possible D gene (5 bases). Germline assignment: CDR1 SQVTM and CDR2 ANQGSEA. The CDR3 loop spans 16 amino acids. V was clipped by 0 bases and J by 1 base, with 12 bases between them. The CDR3 sequence is CSVEDPEGENTGELFF. CDR3 DNA sequence: TGCAGCGTTGAAGACCCTGAGGGAGAGAACACCGGGGAGCTGTTTTTT.

In this sample, this clone turned up once. CDR3 loop: CASLAGGTDTQYF. Written as DNA, the CDR3 is TGTGCCAGCTTAGCGGGGGGCACAGATACGCAGTATTTT. The chain is built from TRBV6-5 and TRBJ2-3; 9 positions match TRBD2. The germline V gene encodes CDR1 MNHEY and CDR2 SVGAGI. The CDR3 spans 13 residues. V shed 8 bases, J shed 1 base, and the junction held 1 base outside the gene matches.

This clone showed up just once. This rearrangement joins TRBV28 to TRBJ1-1; D not certain. V lost 3 bases to trimming and J lost 6 bases, with 8 bases between them. From germline, CDR1 is MDHEN and CDR2 SYDVKM. The CDR3 totals 12 residues. The CDR3 DNA reads TGTGCCAGCAGTTTGGCCGGATCTGAAGCTTTCTTT. Translating it yields CASSLAGSEAFF.

The chain combines TRBV24-1 with TRBJ2-1; D may match TRBD1 or TRBD2 (6 bases each). V was pared by 0 bases and J by 4 bases, with 15 bases between. Germline assignment: CDR1 KGHDR and CDR2 SFDVKD. The CDR3 is made up of 17 amino acids. CDR3: CATSDLQGGRGYNEQFF. CDR3 sequence (DNA): TGTGCCACCAGTGATTTGCAAGGGGGGAGAGGGTACAATGAGCAGTTCTTC.

The chain has TRBV4-1 and TRBJ2-3, with 8 bases that match TRBD2. Germline assignment: CDR1 MGHRA and CDR2 YSYEKL. The ends lost 0 bases at V and 3 bases at J; junction bases unmatched: 11. The CDR3 sequence is 18 residues long. Here the CDR3 reads CASSQDPRQRGRTDTQYF. The CDR3 DNA reads as TGCGCCAGCAGCCAAGACCCCCGACAGCGGGGGAGAACAGATACGCAGTATTTT.

The rearrangement uses TRBV27 and TRBJ2-7, with 8 bases identical to TRBD2. CDR1 and CDR2 from the germline V gene are MNHEY and SMNVEV (reference sequence). This CDR3 is 19 amino acids long. The ends lost 7 bases at V and 4 bases at J; junction bases unmatched: 24. Here the CDR3 DNA reads TGTGCCAGCACCCCCTTTACAGGCGGGGGGCCACCCCTCCTTTACGAGCAGTACGTC. Its protein is CASTPFTGGGPPLLYEQYV.

The chain recombines TRBV7-2 with TRBJ2-7; D ambiguous. V shed 6 bases and J shed 3 bases, with 12 bases lying between them. Germline loops: CDR1 SGHTA, CDR2 FQGNSA. The CDR3 runs 13 residues. CDR3 protein: CASRDPPYYEQYF. CDR3 nucleotide sequence: TGTGCCAGCAGAGATCCTCCATACTACGAGCAGTACTTC.

This clone appeared a single time. The genes are TRBV28 and TRBJ2-7, with 7 bases fitting TRBD1. After removal of 4 bases from V and 6 bases from J, the junction contained 15 bases not matched to a gene. CDR3 size: 16 residues. Germline V gene sequence: CDR1 MDHEN, CDR2 SYDVKM. As DNA, the CDR3 is TGTGCCAGCAGTTCTCCGACAGGGTCCCCCTTGTTCGAGCAGTACTTC. It is translated as CASSSPTGSPLFEQYF. Full variable domain (missing parts from reference TRBV28 and TRBJ2-7): DVKVTQSSRYLVKRTGEKVFLECVQDMDHENMFWYRQDPGLGLRLIYFSYDVKMKEKGDIPEGYSVSREKKERFSLILESASTNQTSMYLCASSSPTGSPLFEQYFGPGTRLTVT.

J is TRBJ2-3 and V is TRBV5-1; D is uncertain. The ends were cut back, 2 bases at V and 1 base at J, with 2 bases in the middle. The CDR3 length is 12 residues. From germline, CDR1 is SGHRS and CDR2 YFSETQ. CDR3 DNA sequence: TGCGCCAGCAGCTTTGGCACAGATACGCAGTATTTT. Encoded protein: CASSFGTDTQYF.

The rearrangement links TRBV9 to TRBJ2-3, with D maybe TRBD2 (6 bases). The V and J ends lost 0 bases and 3 bases respectively, with 14 bases between them. This CDR3 comprises 16 residues. Germline loops: CDR1 SGDLS, CDR2 YYNGEE. The CDR3 sequence is CASSVGDSRGTDTQYF. The CDR3 nucleotides are TGTGCCAGCAGCGTAGGAGATAGTCGGGGGACAGATACGCAGTATTTT.

Here the CDR3 DNA reads TGTGCCAGCAGTGAAGCGCGGGACAGAAATGAAAAACTGTTTTTT. Protein sequence: CASSEARDRNEKLFF. The V call is TRBV2, the J call TRBJ1-4; 7 bases match TRBD1. This CDR3 region has 15 residues. The V and J ends lost 0 bases and 5 bases, in that order; junction bases with no gene match: 3. Germline V gene lookup returns CDR1 SNHLY and CDR2 FYNNEI.

The chain uses TRBV30 and TRBJ2-4; D not resolved. Trimming removed 0 bases from V and 2 bases from J, with 14 bases in between. The CDR3 has 16 amino acids. CDR1 and CDR2 (germline): GTSNPN, SVGIG (reference sequence). The chain's CDR3 is CAWSVGQPSSKNIQYF. CDR3 nucleotides: TGTGCCTGGAGTGTAGGGCAGCCAAGCTCCAAAAACATTCAGTACTTC.